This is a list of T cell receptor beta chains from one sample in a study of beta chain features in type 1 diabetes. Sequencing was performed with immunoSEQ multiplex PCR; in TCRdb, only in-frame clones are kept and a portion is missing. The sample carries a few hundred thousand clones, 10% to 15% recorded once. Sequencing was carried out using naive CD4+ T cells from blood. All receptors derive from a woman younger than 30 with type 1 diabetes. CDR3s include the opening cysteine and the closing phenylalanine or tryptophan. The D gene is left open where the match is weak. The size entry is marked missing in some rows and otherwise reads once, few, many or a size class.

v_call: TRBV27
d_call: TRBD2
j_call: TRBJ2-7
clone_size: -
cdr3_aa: CASRSGSSGASGEQYF
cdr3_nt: TGTGCCAGCAGGAGCGGGTCTAGCGGGGCCTCCGGCGAGCAGTACTTC

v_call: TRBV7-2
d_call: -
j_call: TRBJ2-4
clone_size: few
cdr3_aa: CASSLEGSDTQYF
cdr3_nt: TGTGCCAGCAGCTTAGAAGGCTCGGACACCCAGTACTTC

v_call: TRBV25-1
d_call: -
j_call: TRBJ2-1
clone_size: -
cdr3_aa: CASSVTGGTDEQFF
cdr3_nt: TGTGCCAGCAGTGTGACAGGTGGAACCGATGAGCAGTTCTTC

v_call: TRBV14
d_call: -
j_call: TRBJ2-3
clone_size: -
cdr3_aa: CASSQEGATRRPVSYTQYF
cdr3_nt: TGTGCCAGCAGCCAAGAAGGGGCCACAAGGCGGCCAGTTTCCTATACGCAGTATTTT

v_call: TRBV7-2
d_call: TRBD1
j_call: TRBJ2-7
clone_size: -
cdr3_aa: CASSQRRGEQYF
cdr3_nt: TGTGCCAGCAGTCAACGCAGGGGGGAGCAGTACTTC

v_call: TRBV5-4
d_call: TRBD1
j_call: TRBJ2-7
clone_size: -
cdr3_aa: CASSARDSLYEQYF
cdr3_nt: TGTGCCAGCAGCGCGAGGGACAGTCTCTACGAGCAGTACTTC

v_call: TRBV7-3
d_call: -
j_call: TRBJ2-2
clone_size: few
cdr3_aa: CASSLSATDKTGELFF
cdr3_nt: TGTGCCAGCAGCTTATCCGCGACAGACAAGACCGGGGAGCTGTTTTTT

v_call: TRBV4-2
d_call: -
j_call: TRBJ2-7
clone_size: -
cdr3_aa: CASSQGAGNTYEQYF
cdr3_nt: TGTGCCAGCAGCCAAGGCGCAGGAAATACCTACGAGCAGTACTTC

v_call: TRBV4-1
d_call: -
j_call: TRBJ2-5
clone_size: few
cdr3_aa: CASSQGRQRQETQYF
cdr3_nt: TGCGCCAGCAGCCAAGGGAGGCAGAGACAAGAGACCCAGTACTTC

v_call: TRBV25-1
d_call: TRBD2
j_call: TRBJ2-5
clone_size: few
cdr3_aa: CASRLAPQETQYF
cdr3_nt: TGTGCCAGCAGACTAGCGCCGCAAGAGACCCAGTACTTC

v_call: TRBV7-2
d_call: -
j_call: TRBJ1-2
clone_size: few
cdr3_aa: CASSLDQGNYGYTF
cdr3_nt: TGTGCCAGCAGCTTAGATCAGGGGAACTATGGCTACACCTTC

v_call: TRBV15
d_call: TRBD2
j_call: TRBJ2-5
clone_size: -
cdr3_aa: CATSRGLAGAGETQYF
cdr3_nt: TGTGCCACCAGCAGGGGACTAGCGGGAGCAGGGGAGACCCAGTACTTC

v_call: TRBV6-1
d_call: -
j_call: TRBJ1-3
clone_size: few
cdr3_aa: CASSAGGTGSGNTIYF
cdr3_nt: TGTGCCAGCAGTGCCGGAGGGACCGGCTCTGGAAACACCATATATTTT

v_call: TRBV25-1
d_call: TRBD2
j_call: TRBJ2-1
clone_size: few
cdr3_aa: CASTGGRRSSYNEQFF
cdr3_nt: TGTGCCAGCACCGGGGGGAGGCGGAGCTCCTACAATGAGCAGTTCTTC

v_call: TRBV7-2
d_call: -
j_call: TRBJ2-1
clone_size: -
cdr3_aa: CASSLGEGLGEQFF
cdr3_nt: TGTGCCAGCAGCTTAGGGGAAGGACTTGGGGAGCAGTTCTTC

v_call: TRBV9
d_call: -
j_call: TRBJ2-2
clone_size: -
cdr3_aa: CASSVGVASNTGELFF
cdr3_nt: TGTGCCAGCAGCGTTGGTGTGGCCTCGAACACCGGGGAGCTGTTTTTT

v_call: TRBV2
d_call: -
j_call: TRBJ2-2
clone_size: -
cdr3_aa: CASSDRGGELFF
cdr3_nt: TGTGCCAGCAGTGATCGGGGCGGGGAGCTGTTTTTT

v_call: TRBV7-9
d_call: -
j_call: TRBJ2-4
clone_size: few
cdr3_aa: CASSNEAGFVKNIQYF
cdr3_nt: TGTGCCAGCAGCAATGAGGCGGGGTTCGTCAAAAACATTCAGTACTTC

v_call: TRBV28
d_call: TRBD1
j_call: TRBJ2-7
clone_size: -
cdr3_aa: CASSLPGQGYEQYF
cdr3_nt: TGTGCCAGCAGTTTGCCGGGACAGGGGTACGAGCAGTACTTC

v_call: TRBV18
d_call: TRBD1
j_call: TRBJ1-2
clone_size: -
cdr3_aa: CASSPDRDYGYTF
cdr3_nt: TGTGCCAGCTCTCCGGACAGGGACTATGGCTACACCTTC

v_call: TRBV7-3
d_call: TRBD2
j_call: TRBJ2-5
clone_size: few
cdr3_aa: CASSSGGRARETQYF
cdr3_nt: TGTGCCAGCAGCTCGGGGGGTCGGGCAAGAGAGACCCAGTACTTC

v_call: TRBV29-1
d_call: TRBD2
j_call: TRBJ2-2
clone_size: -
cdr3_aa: CSVEDAASGTRTGELFF
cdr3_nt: TGCAGCGTTGAAGATGCCGCCTCCGGGACTAGGACCGGGGAGCTGTTTTTT

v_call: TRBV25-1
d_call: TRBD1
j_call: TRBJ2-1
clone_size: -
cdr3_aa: CASSESPRQGGNEQFF
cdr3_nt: TGTGCCAGCAGTGAATCCCCGAGACAGGGTGGGAATGAGCAGTTCTTC

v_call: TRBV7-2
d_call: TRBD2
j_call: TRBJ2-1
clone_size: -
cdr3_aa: CASSLRRTSGKYNEQFF
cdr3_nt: TGTGCCAGCAGCTTACGCCGGACTAGCGGGAAGTACAATGAGCAGTTCTTC

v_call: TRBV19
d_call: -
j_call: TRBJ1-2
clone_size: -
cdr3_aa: CASSIWRTANYGYTF
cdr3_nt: TGTGCCAGTAGTATTTGGAGGACCGCTAACTATGGCTACACCTTC

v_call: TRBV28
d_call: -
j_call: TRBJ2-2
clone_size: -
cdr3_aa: CASSFRRNPPGELFF
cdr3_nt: TGTGCCAGCAGTTTTAGGCGGAACCCCCCCGGGGAGCTGTTTTTT

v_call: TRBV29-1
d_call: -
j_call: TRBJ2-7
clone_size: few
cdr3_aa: CSVGVGGSYEQYF
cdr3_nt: TGCAGCGTTGGGGTAGGGGGCTCCTACGAGCAGTACTTC

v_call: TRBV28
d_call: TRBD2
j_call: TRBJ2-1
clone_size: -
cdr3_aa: CASILGVAGNNEQFF
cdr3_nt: TGTGCCAGCATCTTAGGGGTAGCGGGCAACAATGAGCAGTTCTTC

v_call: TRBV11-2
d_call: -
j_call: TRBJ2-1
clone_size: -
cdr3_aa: CASSLAVTGGREQFF
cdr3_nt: TGTGCCAGCAGCTTAGCGGTGACCGGGGGGCGAGAGCAGTTCTTC